The 21 T cell receptor beta chains in this list originate from one sample, sequenced in a study of graft-versus-host responses after intestinal transplantation. Sequencing used immunoSEQ multiplex PCR; TCRdb keeps in-frame clones, though not all of them. The sample lists approximately 77,000 clones; about 89% were seen once. The antigens for these receptors are not known. The specimen comprised unstimulated CD4+ T cells sorted from spleen or lymph node cells, sampled before intestinal transplant. The receptors come from a human donor who received an intestinal transplant.

The chain couples TRBV29-1 to TRBJ2-3, with TRBD1 as a possible D gene (5 bases). CDR3 size: 15 residues. Trimming took off 4 bases at V and 0 bases at J, with 14 bases between the two ends. Germline V gives CDR1 SQVTM, CDR2 ANQGSEA. In DNA, the CDR3 is TGCAGCGTTGCATCTTCTGGGGCTAGCACAGATACGCAGTATTTT. The encoded protein is CSVASSGASTDTQYF.

This sequence joins TRBV7-3 and TRBJ2-3; 7 bases are a match to TRBD1. Unmatched junction bases numbered 2, after V lost 4 bases and J lost 1 base. Germline lookup yields CDR1 SGHTA and CDR2 FQGTGA. The CDR3 contains 14 residues. CDR3 DNA sequence: TGTGCCAGCAGCTCCGGACAGGGCACAGATACGCAGTATTTT. This gives the protein CASSSGQGTDTQYF.

The DNA of the CDR3 is TGTGCCAGCAGCCCTGGACTCGGCGGGGAGCTGTTTTTT. Translation gives CASSPGLGGELFF. The chain has TRBV11-1 and TRBJ2-2; D possibly corresponds to TRBD2 (5 bases). The V gene lost 5 bases and the J gene lost 7 bases, with 11 bases spanning the gap. The germline V gene encodes CDR1 SGHAT and CDR2 FQDESV (reference sequence). This CDR3 comprises 13 residues.

This clone was counted a few times. This chain connects TRBV11-2 to TRBJ2-3; maybe TRBD2 (7 bases). This CDR3 contains 16 residues. Trimming stripped 0 bases from V and 3 bases from J, with 13 bases between. Germline V lookup: CDR1 SGHAT, CDR2 FQNNGV. CDR3 loop: CASSLEGGAGTDTQYF. CDR3 bases: TGTGCCAGCAGCTTAGAAGGGGGAGCGGGGACAGATACGCAGTATTTT.

This chain links TRBV5-4 with TRBJ2-1; TRBD1 aligns across 7 bases. This CDR3 spans 16 amino acids. Germline CDR1 SGHNT, CDR2 YYREEE (reference sequence). Trimming took 5 bases from V and 0 from J; bases not matched to a gene: 8. The CDR3 DNA is TGTGCCAGCAGGGGCGGACAGGACCCCTCCTACAATGAGCAGTTCTTC. This gives the protein CASRGGQDPSYNEQFF. Full variable domain (rest looked up from reference TRBV5-4 and TRBJ2-1): ETGVTQSPTHLIKTRGQQVTLRCSSQSGHNTVSWYQQALGQGPQFIFQYYREEENGRGNFPPRFSGLQFPNYSSELNVNALELDDSALYLCASRGGQDPSYNEQFFGPGTRLTVL.

The J gene is TRBJ1-1, the V gene TRBV19, with 9 bases lining up with TRBD1. Germline assignment: CDR1 LNHDA and CDR2 SQIVND (reference sequence). There are 14 residues in the CDR3. Unmatched junction bases numbered 5, after V lost 7 bases and J lost 2 bases. The DNA for the CDR3 is TGTGCCAGTACACGGACAGGGGCAAACACTGAAGCTTTCTTT. Translating it yields CASTRTGANTEAFF.

The V gene is TRBV6-5, the J gene TRBJ2-2, with a possible D match to TRBD2 (6 bases). Trimming took 8 bases from V and 7 from J, leaving 14 bases between them. Germline loops: CDR1 MNHEY, CDR2 SVGAGI. CDR3 length: 13 residues. CDR3 sequence (DNA): TGTGCCAGCTCCGCTACGGGGGACGGGGAGCTGTTTTTT. This codes for CASSATGDGELFF.

The chain combines TRBV5-1 with TRBJ2-7; D might be TRBD1 (6 bases). Germline CDR1 is SGHRS and CDR2 is YFSETQ. V was cut by 0 bases and J by 5 bases, with 9 bases left in between. The CDR3 is 13 amino acids. Written as DNA, the CDR3 is TGCGCCAGCAGCTTGGGGGGGCCTAACGAGCAGTACTTC. Protein: CASSLGGPNEQYF.

This clone has a single count. CDR3 sequence (DNA): TGCAGCGCTATAGCGGAATACGAGCAGTACTTC. Translation: CSAIAEYEQYF. The chain is built from TRBV29-1 and TRBJ2-7; D may be TRBD2 (6 bases). Deletions cut 7 bases from V and 4 bases from J, with 11 bases between. Germline V lookup: CDR1 SQVTM, CDR2 ANQGSEA. The CDR3 loop spans 11 amino acids.

V and J are TRBV5-6 and TRBJ1-5; D gene unclear. V shed 10 bases and J shed 7 bases, with 18 bases lying between them. CDR3 length: 13 residues. In germline, CDR1 is SGHDT, CDR2 YYEEEE. The DNA of the CDR3 is TGTGCCTCCCCTTGGGAGGCGGGGCAGCCCCAGCATTTT. This sequence encodes CASPWEAGQPQHF.

The chain links TRBV21-1 to TRBJ2-2; the DNA was not compared with TRBD2, the D call given in the table. TRBV21-1 is a pseudogene. The CDR3 consists of 15 residues. The CDR3 loop is CASSAERLAAGELFF. The CDR3 DNA sequence: TGTGCCAGCAGCGCCGAACGACTAGCCGCCGGGGAGCTGTTTTTT.

The J gene is TRBJ2-3, the V gene TRBV5-4; D might be TRBD2 (6 bases). Germline V gene lookup returns CDR1 SGHNT and CDR2 YYREEE (reference sequence). The V end was cut by 4 bases, the J end by 0 bases, with 9 bases between. The CDR3 totals 14 residues. The CDR3 here is CASSPGTSTDTQYF. In nucleotides, the CDR3 is TGTGCCAGCAGCCCGGGGACTAGCACAGATACGCAGTATTTT.

The chain employs TRBV6-5 and TRBJ1-4; TRBD1 matches 10 bases. CDR3 length: 15 amino acids. The V and J ends lost 4 bases and 5 bases, in that order; junction bases with no gene match: 4. From germline, CDR1 is MNHEY and CDR2 SVGAGI. The CDR3 region has the DNA TGTGCCAGCAGTTGGGGACAGGGGCAAAATGAAAAACTGTTTTTT. The encoded protein is CASSWGQGQNEKLFF.

This rearrangement joins TRBV9 to TRBJ2-2, with a tentative D call TRBD1 (5 bases). V was pared by 0 bases and J by 2 bases, with 11 bases between. Germline CDR1 SGDLS, CDR2 YYNGEE. The CDR3 extends over 16 amino acids. CDR3 DNA: TGTGCCAGCAGCGTAGGTCAAAGGGGCAACACCGGGGAGCTGTTTTTT. Protein: CASSVGQRGNTGELFF. The entire variable domain, with the rest obtained from reference TRBV9 and TRBJ2-2, is as follows: DSGVTQTPKHLITATGQRVTLRCSPRSGDLSVYWYQQSLDQGLQFLIQYYNGEERAKGNILERFSAQQFPDLHSELNLSSLELGDSALYFCASSVGQRGNTGELFFGEGSRLTVL.

The chain recombines TRBV4-2 with TRBJ2-5, with a possible D match to TRBD2 (6 bases). This CDR3 has 14 residues. V lost 1 base and J lost 7, with 13 bases in between. CDR1 LGHNA and CDR2 YNFKEQ come from the germline V gene. CDR3 loop: CASSQATGEGTQYF. CDR3 DNA sequence: TGTGCCAGCAGCCAAGCAACGGGAGAGGGGACCCAGTACTTC.

The chain combines TRBV7-9 with TRBJ2-1; 13 positions agree with TRBD2. Germline loops: CDR1 SEHNR, CDR2 FQNEAQ (reference sequence). The V segment lost 6 bases and the J segment 5 bases; nucleotides outside the gene matches: 4. The CDR3 is 15 amino acids. CDR3 nucleotide sequence: TGTGCCAGCAGTTGGACTAGCGGGAGCCACAATGAGCAGTTCTTC. Translating gives CASSWTSGSHNEQFF.

In this sample, this clone turned up once. The V call is TRBV5-6, the J call TRBJ2-1, with 11 nucleotides matching TRBD2. After removal of 1 base from V and 7 bases from J, the junction contained 4 bases not matched to a gene. This CDR3 region has 15 residues. From germline, CDR1 is SGHDT and CDR2 YYEEEE. CDR3 sequence (DNA): TGTGCCAGCAGCTTGTTAGCGGGAGGGTGGAATGAGCAGTTCTTC. It encodes CASSLLAGGWNEQFF.

This clone was counted a single time. This chain joins TRBV6-5 and TRBJ1-4, with D uncertain. The CDR3 spans 12 residues. Germline values: CDR1 MNHEY, CDR2 SVGAGI. V was pared by 6 bases and J by 8 bases, with 10 bases between. CDR3 amino acids: CASSLSGEKLFF. DNA of the CDR3: TGTGCCAGCAGCCTCTCGGGAGAAAAACTGTTTTTT.

V gene TRBV7-2 combines with J gene TRBJ1-3; no definite D call. Trimming took 2 bases from V and 2 from J, leaving 7 bases between them. CDR1 and CDR2 (germline): SGHTA, FQGNSA. The CDR3 has 14 amino acids. This CDR3 reads CASSLLAAGNTIYF. CDR3 sequence (DNA): TGTGCCAGCAGCTTACTGGCAGCTGGAAACACCATATATTTT.

This clone has just one count. Mismatch with germline at one junction end may stem from a read error. The rearrangement uses TRBV27 and TRBJ1-1, with D possibly TRBD1 on 5 matching bases. Looked up from germline, CDR1 is MNHEY and CDR2 is SMNVEV (reference sequence). The CDR3 has 10 residues. The CDR3 is CASSPQGLRF. The CDR3 nucleotides read TGTGCCAGCAGTCCTCAGGGATTAAGGTTC.

V usage is TRBV14 and J usage is TRBJ2-5, with TRBD2 matching over 9 bases. There are 15 residues in the CDR3. CDR1 and CDR2 (germline): SGHDN, FVKESK. Germline trimming cut 4 bases from V and 2 bases from J; bases unmatched to any gene: 5. CDR3 DNA sequence: TGTGCCAGCAGCCGACTAGCGGAGCAGCAAGAGACCCAGTACTTC. Translating it yields CASSRLAEQQETQYF.